The 8 T cell receptor beta chains below all came from one sample that was sequenced in a study of shared T cell receptors in the human thymus (dated by TCRdb to the early 2020s). Receptor amplification or capture employed the immunoSEQ multiplex PCR assay. Entries here come from immuneACCESS through TCRdb and include only in-frame sequences with V and J called. Some clones fail to appear in such tables; in the studies checked, an unresolved V gene covers under half of the shortfall, and the cause of the remainder is unknown. This sample comprises hundreds of thousands of clones, over 75% of them detected only once. The biggest ten clones account for 0.0095% to 0.011% of the sample. These data were also reused for a study on human thymus T cells.

The source material was thymocytes. The receptors come from a boy in the first two years of life with a congenital heart defect. Donor details come from another sample of the same person, matched by shared clones.

The genes are TRBV7-2 and TRBJ1-1; D unresolved. This CDR3 contains 11 residues. The V gene lost 5 bases and the J gene lost 8 bases, with 9 bases spanning the gap. CDR1 is SGHTA and CDR2 is FQGNSA in the germline V gene. In DNA, the CDR3 is TGTGCCAGCAGCGCGGGTCACGAAGCTTTCTTT. Translating gives CASSAGHEAFF.

V is TRBV7-9 and J is TRBJ2-7, with a weak D call TRBD1 (6 bases). Trimming took off 4 bases at V and 7 bases at J, with 11 bases between the two ends. This CDR3 is built from 12 residues. Germline V gene sequence: CDR1 SEHNR, CDR2 FQNEAQ (reference sequence). The CDR3 bases are TGTGCCAGCAGCTCCCGGGACAATGAGCAGTACTTC. Translation: CASSSRDNEQYF.

V is TRBV5-1 and J is TRBJ2-1, with TRBD2 identical over 9 bases. CDR3 length: 17 amino acids. Germline V CDR1 and CDR2: SGHRS, YFSETQ. J was trimmed by 8 bases and V by 2 bases; bases with no gene match: 14. The CDR3 loop reads CASSFRGPLAGRDEQFF. CDR3 DNA sequence: TGCGCCAGCAGCTTTCGCGGTCCCCTAGCGGGAAGGGATGAGCAGTTCTTC.

This chain joins TRBV6-1 and TRBJ2-1; TRBD2 agrees at 13 bases. CDR1 is MNHNS, CDR2 SASEGT, per germline. The CDR3 is 17 residues long. V was pared by 4 bases and J by 9 bases, with 12 bases of the junction left unmatched. CDR3 sequence: CASSARTSGRGGGEQFF. CDR3 nucleotides: TGTGCCAGCAGTGCCCGGACTAGCGGGAGAGGGGGCGGTGAGCAGTTCTTC.

The chain couples TRBV11-2 to TRBJ2-5; 8 positions agree with TRBD1. The DNA end is a closer match to TRBJ2-7, so the J assignment may be wrong. Germline CDR1 and CDR2: SGHAT and FQNNGV. The CDR3 covers 18 residues. CDR3 residues: CASSLDRRTGPVPYEQYF. For the CDR3, the DNA is TGTGCCAGCAGCTTAGATCGCCGGACAGGGCCGGTCCCGTACGAGCAGTACTTC.

This clone has only a few counts. This sequence joins TRBV7-2 and TRBJ2-2; 13 nucleotides align to TRBD2. The V and J ends lost 4 bases and 5 bases, in that order; junction bases with no gene match: 1. This CDR3 spans 15 amino acids. Germline-derived CDR1 and CDR2 are SGHTA and FQGNSA. DNA of the CDR3: TGTGCCAGCAGCTCGGGACTAGCGGGGACCGGGGAGCTGTTTTTT. It encodes CASSSGLAGTGELFF.

This chain connects TRBV4-1 to TRBJ1-2, with 8 bases matching TRBD1. V shed 0 bases, J shed 7 bases, and the junction held 7 bases outside the gene matches. The CDR3 covers 15 residues. The germline CDR1 and CDR2 sequences are MGHRA and YSYEKL. The CDR3 coding sequence is TGCGCCAGCAGCCAAGAGGGACAGGCCGATGGTGGCTACACCTTC. It codes for CASSQEGQADGGYTF.

The sample holds one count of this clone. The V and J genes are TRBV29-1 and TRBJ2-1; the D is unclear. Trimming shortened V by 3 bases and J by 0 bases, and 12 bases separated the two germline ends. CDR1 is SQVTM, CDR2 ANQGSEA, per germline. CDR3 size: 15 residues. For the CDR3, the DNA is TGCAGCGTTGACTTTGTCGTGAGCTCCTACAATGAGCAGTTCTTC. Protein: CSVDFVVSSYNEQFF.